This T cell receptor beta chain originates from a study of cytomegalovirus exposure and HLA in healthy donors. With 60 Vbeta and 13 Jbeta primers, the PCR was carried out. Clones were read by immunoSEQ multiplex PCR, and TCRdb kept only the in-frame ones, dropping some. Of approximately 140,000 clones detected, around three quarters appear once; the ten largest clones hold about 3%. The source is a man aged 35 to 55 in good health and CMV-seropositive. The source material was PBMCs.

CDR3 in DNA: TGTGCCAGCAGTGGGACAGGGGAGGCTCAGCCCCAGCATTTT. Its protein is CASSGTGEAQPQHF. The chain couples TRBV27 to TRBJ1-5; 10 bases align to TRBD1. Germline assignment: CDR1 MNHEY and CDR2 SMNVEV (reference sequence). Trimming took 5 bases from V and 6 from J; bases not matched to a gene: 4. The CDR3 extends over 14 amino acids.